This T cell receptor beta chain was sequenced during a study of cytotoxic CD8 clonotypes in ibrutinib-treated CLL. A word on this clone: Its antigen is still unknown.

Library input was 1.5 to 2 micrograms of DNA from cryopreserved PBMCs. Study-wide findings and caveats: T-cell clonality at baseline went above that of age-matched healthy donors and rose and fell with circulating CD8+ T-cell counts. Under therapy, public clonotypes either contracted or stayed stable, and they were uncommon.

T cells were sequenced at a targeted depth of 1 in 200,000 to 1 in 1 million. Using immunoSEQ multiplex PCR, the repertoire was profiled, and TCRdb retains in-frame clones only, with some absent. The sample includes 90,000 to 95,000 clones, 60% to 80% of them seen just once. This TCR was sampled from a human donor with chronic lymphocytic leukemia. The material sequenced was PBMCs, taken after 24 months of ibrutinib treatment.

The CDR3 nucleotides are TGTGCCAGCAGCCCGACTAGAAGCGGGGGAACCGGGGAGCTGTTTTTT. Its protein is CASSPTRSGGTGELFF. This sequence joins TRBV7-3 and TRBJ2-2; 8 positions agree with TRBD2. Germline V gene sequence: CDR1 SGHTA, CDR2 FQGTGA. CDR3 length equals 16 residues. The trim removed 5 bases at V and 5 bases at J, leaving 10 bases unmatched.